These 15 T cell receptor beta chains share one sample of origin, sequenced in a study of post-analysis software for immune sequencing data. The study, taken as a whole, reports: Four to six TRBV segments were significantly more frequent in patients than in controls. TRBV5-6, TRBV5-1 and TRBV20-1 were among these segments.

These receptors have no identified antigens. Researchers reported that TCR beta cDNA libraries carried unique molecular identifiers. TCRdb used MiXCR to reprocess the PCR reads, holding one entry per CDR3 protein. This table has roughly 600,000 distinct CDR3 sequences, 44% appearing once. The sequenced material came from blood. The receptors were gathered from a girl aged 5 to 17 with multiple sclerosis.

This clonotype has at least ten counts. V and J are TRBV7-2 and TRBJ2-3, with 7 bases aligning to TRBD2. The germline V gene encodes CDR1 SGHTA and CDR2 FQGNSA. J gave up 0 bases and V 5 bases, and 8 bases lay outside the gene matches. The CDR3 has 16 amino acids. As DNA, the CDR3 is TGTGCCAGCAGCCGCCAACACGGGGGGAGCACAGATACGCAGTATTTT. It translates to CASSRQHGGSTDTQYF.

The chain is built from TRBV15 and TRBJ2-7; a possible D gene is TRBD1 (6 bases). The length of the CDR3 is 14 residues. V dropped 3 bases and J dropped 3 bases, with 12 bases sitting between them. The germline V gene encodes CDR1 LNHNV and CDR2 YYDKDF (reference sequence). The CDR3 nucleotides read TGTGCCACCAGCAGGGACAGTTTCGGCTACGAGCAGTACTTC. This codes for CATSRDSFGYEQYF. Filled out from reference TRBV15 and TRBJ2-7, the complete variable domain reads DAMVIQNPRYQVTQFGKPVTLSCSQTLNHNVMYWYQQKSSQAPKLLFHYYDKDFNNEADTPDNFQSRRPNTSFCFLDIRSPGLGDTAMYLCATSRDSFGYEQYFGPGTRLTVT.

This clonotype has only a few counts. The rearrangement joins TRBV12-3 or TRBV12-4 to TRBJ2-5; 11 bases are a match to TRBD1. The J call may not be correct, given that the DNA end is closer to TRBJ2-7. CDR3 length: 16 amino acids. DNA for the CDR3: TGTGCCAGCAGTCCACTACCGGGACAGGGGGACCACGAGCAGTACTTC. It specifies CASSPLPGQGDHEQYF.

Notes on this clonotype: At one end the junction does not follow the germline gene, possibly because of a read error. V usage is TRBV6-5 and J usage is TRBJ2-3; D is unresolved. Germline loops: CDR1 MNHEY, CDR2 SVGAGI. This CDR3 contains 12 residues. Here the CDR3 DNA reads TGTGCCAGCAGGAACCGGCAAGATACGCGGTATTTT. This encodes CASRNRQDTRYF.

V usage is TRBV27 and J usage is TRBJ2-6; D is possibly TRBD2 (6 bases). Trimming cost V 3 bases and J 0 bases, with 12 bases left between them. There are 17 residues in the CDR3. CDR1 MNHEY and CDR2 SMNVEV come from the germline V gene (reference sequence). The CDR3 is CASSFGGDSSGANVLTF. The CDR3 coding sequence is TGTGCCAGCAGTTTCGGAGGGGATAGCTCTGGGGCCAACGTCCTGACTTTC.

This clonotype was counted a few times. The germline gene is not matched at one end of the junction; a read error may be the cause. The chain links TRBV7-2 to TRBJ2-3; unclear D gene. The CDR3 has 13 residues. CDR1 and CDR2 (germline): SGHTA, FQGNSA. The CDR3: CAGSSFAADTQYF. DNA for the CDR3: TGTGCCGGCAGCTCCTTTGCAGCAGATACGCAGTATTTT.

V gene TRBV5-1 combines with J gene TRBJ2-1; D gene ambiguous. Per the germline V gene, CDR1 is SGHRS and CDR2 is YFSETQ. Between the trimmed V and J ends, which lost 0 bases and 5 bases, there was a span of 15 bases. The CDR3 runs to 16 residues. CDR3 amino acids: CASSLEVVTPHNEQFF. The CDR3 nucleotides read TGCGCCAGCAGCTTGGAAGTCGTAACCCCTCACAATGAGCAGTTCTTC.

A few counts support this clonotype. The CDR3 DNA reads as TGTGCCAGCAGCCCCTCGGGGTGGGAGCAGTTCTTC. The encoded protein is CASSPSGWEQFF. The chain joins TRBV7-9 to TRBJ2-1, with D possibly being TRBD2 (5 bases). The V end was cut by 5 bases, the J end by 10 bases, with 12 bases between. The germline gives CDR1 SEHNR, CDR2 FQNEAQ (reference sequence). The CDR3 extends over 12 amino acids.

A few counts support this clonotype. The gene calls are TRBV12-3 or TRBV12-4 and TRBJ1-2; a possible D gene is TRBD1 (5 bases). The CDR3 has 17 amino acids. Trimming removed 2 bases at V and 2 bases at J, with 18 bases between. The CDR3 nucleotides are TGTGCCAGCAGTTTAAGGTACCCGACAGAAAAAAACTATGGCTACACCTTC. Protein: CASSLRYPTEKNYGYTF.

This clonotype was observed once. J is TRBJ2-2 and V is TRBV12-3 or TRBV12-4; TRBD2 is a possible D gene (5 bases). The CDR3 totals 15 residues. The V end was cut by 8 bases, the J end by 8 bases, with 21 bases between. CDR3 sequence (DNA): TGTGCCAGCCAACCCAGCGGTGGCGAGGCAGGGGAGCTGTTTTTT. It encodes CASQPSGGEAGELFF.

The V and J genes are TRBV12-3 or TRBV12-4 and TRBJ1-2; TRBD1 agrees at 10 bases. V shed 3 bases and J 6 bases; nucleotides not matched to a gene: 7. This CDR3 is 15 amino acids long. The CDR3: CASSFRRQGADGYTF. CDR3 nucleotide sequence: TGTGCCAGCAGTTTTAGGAGACAGGGGGCAGATGGCTACACCTTC.

Regarding this clonotype: A junction end diverges from the germline sequence, so it may reflect a read error. The rearrangement uses TRBV12-3 or TRBV12-4 and TRBJ2-1, with no clear D. This CDR3 comprises 16 residues. CDR3 region: CASSGLALSSYNGQFF. CDR3 coding DNA: TGTGCCAGCAGCGGTTTGGCGCTGAGCTCCTACAATGGGCAGTTCTTC.

This chain uses TRBV10-3 with TRBJ2-7; D is perhaps TRBD1 or TRBD2 (5 bases each). Germline-derived CDR1 and CDR2 are ENHRY and SYGVKD. Trimming removed 10 bases from V and 3 bases from J, with 16 bases in between. CDR3 length equals 13 residues. The CDR3 sequence is CATLGTDRYEQYF. The CDR3 DNA reads TGTGCCACTTTAGGGACGGACCGCTACGAGCAGTACTTC.

In regard to this clonotype: Sequence at one end of the junction differs from germline and may be a read error. This chain uses TRBV7-9 with TRBJ2-7; D possibly corresponds to TRBD2 (7 bases). The CDR3 length is 15 residues. Germline V gene data show CDR1 as SEHNR and CDR2 as FQNEAQ (reference sequence). CDR3 DNA: TGTGCCAGCAGCTTAGAAGGGGGGGAGTCCTACGAGCTGTACTTC. It yields the protein CASSLEGGESYELYF.

This chain links TRBV10-3 with TRBJ1-1; TRBD1 matches at 8 bases. CDR1 is ENHRY and CDR2 is SYGVKD in the germline V gene. The CDR3 has 14 residues. Trimming took 4 bases from V and 3 from J; bases not matched to a gene: 4. The CDR3 DNA sequence: TGTGCCATCAGTGGGCAGGGGGCGGACACTGAAGCTTTCTTT. This translates into CAISGQGADTEAFF.